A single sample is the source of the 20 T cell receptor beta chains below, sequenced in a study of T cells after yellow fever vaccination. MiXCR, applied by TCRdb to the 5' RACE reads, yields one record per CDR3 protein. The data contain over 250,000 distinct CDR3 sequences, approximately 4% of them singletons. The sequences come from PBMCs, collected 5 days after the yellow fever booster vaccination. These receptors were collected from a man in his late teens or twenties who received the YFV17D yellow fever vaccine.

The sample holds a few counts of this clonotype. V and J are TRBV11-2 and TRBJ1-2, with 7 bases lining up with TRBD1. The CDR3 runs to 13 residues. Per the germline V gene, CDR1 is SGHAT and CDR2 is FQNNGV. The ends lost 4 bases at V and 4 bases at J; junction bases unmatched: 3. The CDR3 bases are TGTGCCAGCAGCTCGACAGGGATCTATGGCTACACCTTC. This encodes CASSSTGIYGYTF. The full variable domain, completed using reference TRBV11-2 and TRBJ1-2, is EAGVAQSPRYKIIEKRQSVAFWCNPISGHATLYWYQQILGQGPKLLIQFQNNGVVDDSQLPKDRFSAERLKGVDSTLKIQPAKLEDSAVYLCASSSTGIYGYTFGSGTRLTVV.

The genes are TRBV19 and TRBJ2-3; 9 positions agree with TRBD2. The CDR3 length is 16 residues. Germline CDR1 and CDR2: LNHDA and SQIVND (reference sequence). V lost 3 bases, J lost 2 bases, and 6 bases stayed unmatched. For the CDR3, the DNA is TGTGCCAGTAGTATTACAGCGGGGGGACCCACAGATACGCAGTATTTT. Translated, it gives CASSITAGGPTDTQYF.

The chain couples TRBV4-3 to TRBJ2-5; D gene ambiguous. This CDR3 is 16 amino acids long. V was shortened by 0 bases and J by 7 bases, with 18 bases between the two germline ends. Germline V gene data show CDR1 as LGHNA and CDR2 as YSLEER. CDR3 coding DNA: TGCGCCAGCAGCCAAGATCTGGGTTCCGTTGTTGGGACCCAGTACTTC. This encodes CASSQDLGSVVGTQYF.

The CDR3 protein is CSASPLVARAEGYTF. CDR3 bases: TGCAGTGCTAGCCCCTTGGTCGCGAGGGCTGAGGGCTACACCTTC. This chain uses TRBV20-1 with TRBJ1-2; D gene uncertain. Looked up from germline, CDR1 is DFQATT and CDR2 is SNEGSKA (reference sequence). The CDR3 has 15 residues. V was pared by 3 bases and J by 8 bases, with 22 bases between.

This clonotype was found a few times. The CDR3 DNA reads as TGTGCCTGGATCCAGGGGGCGGGAGATGAGCAGTTCTTC. Translated, it gives CAWIQGAGDEQFF. V is TRBV30 and J is TRBJ2-1, with a weak D call TRBD1 (8 bases). V was trimmed by 4 bases and J by 8 bases, leaving 15 bases between them. Germline values: CDR1 GTSNPN, CDR2 SVGIG (reference sequence). The CDR3 consists of 13 residues.

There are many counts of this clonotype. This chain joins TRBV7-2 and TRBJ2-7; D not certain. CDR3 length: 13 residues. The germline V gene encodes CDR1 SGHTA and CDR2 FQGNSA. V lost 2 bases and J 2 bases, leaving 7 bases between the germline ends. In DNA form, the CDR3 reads TGTGCCAGCAGCTTATATCTGGCCTACGAGCAGTACTTC. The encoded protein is CASSLYLAYEQYF.

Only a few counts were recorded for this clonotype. The CDR3 protein is CASSFGGSAFF. CDR3 DNA sequence: TGTGCCAGCAGTTTTGGGGGATCAGCTTTCTTT. V gene TRBV28 combines with J gene TRBJ1-1; D possibly corresponds to TRBD1 (5 bases). The CDR3 runs to 11 residues. The V gene's germline CDR1 is MDHEN and CDR2 SYDVKM. V shed 3 bases and J shed 10 bases, with 9 bases lying between them.

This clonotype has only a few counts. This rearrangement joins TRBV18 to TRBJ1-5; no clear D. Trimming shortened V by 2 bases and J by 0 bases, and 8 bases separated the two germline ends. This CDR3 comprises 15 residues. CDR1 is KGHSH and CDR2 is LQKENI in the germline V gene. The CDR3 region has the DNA TGTGCCAGCTCACCATCGGGTTATAGCAATCAGCCCCAGCATTTT. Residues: CASSPSGYSNQPQHF.

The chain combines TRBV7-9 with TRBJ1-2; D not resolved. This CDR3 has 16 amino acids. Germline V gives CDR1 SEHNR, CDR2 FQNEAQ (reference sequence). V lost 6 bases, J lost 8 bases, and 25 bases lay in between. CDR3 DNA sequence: TGTGCCAGCAGTCAAATGGCCCTAGTTGACAATTTCGGCTACACCTTC. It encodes CASSQMALVDNFGYTF.

CDR3 coding DNA: TGCAGTGGGTCTAGCGGGGGCCTCACAGATACGCAGTATTTT. Its protein is CSGSSGGLTDTQYF. This sequence joins TRBV20-1 and TRBJ2-3; TRBD2 agrees at 10 bases. The J segment lost 2 bases and the V segment lost 7 bases, leaving 6 bases of the junction unmatched. Per germline, CDR1 DFQATT and CDR2 SNEGSKA (reference sequence). The length of the CDR3 is 14 residues.

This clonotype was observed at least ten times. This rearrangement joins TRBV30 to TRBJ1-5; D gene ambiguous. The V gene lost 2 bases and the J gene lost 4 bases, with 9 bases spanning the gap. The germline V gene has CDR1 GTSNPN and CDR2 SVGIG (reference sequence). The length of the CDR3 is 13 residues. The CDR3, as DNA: TGTGCCTGGAGTTCTCGGCCGAATCAGCCCCAGCATTTT. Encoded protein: CAWSSRPNQPQHF. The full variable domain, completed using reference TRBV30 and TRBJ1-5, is SQTIHQWPATLVQPVGSPLSLECTVEGTSNPNLYWYRQAAGRGLQLLFYSVGIGQISSEVPQNLSASRPQDRQFILSSKKLLLSDSGFYLCAWSSRPNQPQHFGDGTRLSIL.

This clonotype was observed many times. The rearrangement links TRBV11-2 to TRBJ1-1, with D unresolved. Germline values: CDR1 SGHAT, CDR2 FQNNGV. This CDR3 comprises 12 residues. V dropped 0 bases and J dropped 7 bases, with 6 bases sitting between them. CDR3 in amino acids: CASSLDRVEAFF. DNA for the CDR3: TGTGCCAGCAGCTTAGATCGGGTTGAAGCTTTCTTT.

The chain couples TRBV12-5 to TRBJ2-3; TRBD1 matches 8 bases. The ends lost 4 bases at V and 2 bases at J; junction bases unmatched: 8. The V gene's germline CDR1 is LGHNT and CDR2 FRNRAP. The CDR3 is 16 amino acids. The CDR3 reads CASGSSGQGYTDTQYF. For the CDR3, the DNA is TGTGCTAGTGGTTCGTCTGGACAGGGATACACAGATACGCAGTATTTT.

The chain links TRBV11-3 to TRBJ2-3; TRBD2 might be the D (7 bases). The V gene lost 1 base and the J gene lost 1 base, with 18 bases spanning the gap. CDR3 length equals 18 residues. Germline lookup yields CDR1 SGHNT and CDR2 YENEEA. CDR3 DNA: TGTGCCAGCAGCTTAGTAAGTGCCCGGGGGGCCCGCACAGATACGCAGTATTTT. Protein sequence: CASSLVSARGARTDTQYF.

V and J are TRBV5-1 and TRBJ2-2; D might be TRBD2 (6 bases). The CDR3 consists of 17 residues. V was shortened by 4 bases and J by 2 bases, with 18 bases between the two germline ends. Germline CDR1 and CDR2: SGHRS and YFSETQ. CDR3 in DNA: TGCGCCAGCAGCCAGTTCGGCGCGGGGATAAACACCGGGGAGCTGTTTTTT. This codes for CASSQFGAGINTGELFF.

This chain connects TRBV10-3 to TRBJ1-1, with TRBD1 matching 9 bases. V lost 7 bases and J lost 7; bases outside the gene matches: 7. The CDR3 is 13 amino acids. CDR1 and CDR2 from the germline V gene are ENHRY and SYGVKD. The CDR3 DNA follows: TGTGCCATCACCTCAACAGGGGGCGGTGAAGCTTTCTTT. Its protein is CAITSTGGGEAFF.

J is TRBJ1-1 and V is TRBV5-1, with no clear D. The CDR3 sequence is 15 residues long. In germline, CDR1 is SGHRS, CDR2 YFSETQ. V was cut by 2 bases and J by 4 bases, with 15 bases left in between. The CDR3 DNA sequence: TGCGCCAGCAGCTTCGGCGGTCCCCGGGGCACTGAAGCTTTCTTT. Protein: CASSFGGPRGTEAFF.

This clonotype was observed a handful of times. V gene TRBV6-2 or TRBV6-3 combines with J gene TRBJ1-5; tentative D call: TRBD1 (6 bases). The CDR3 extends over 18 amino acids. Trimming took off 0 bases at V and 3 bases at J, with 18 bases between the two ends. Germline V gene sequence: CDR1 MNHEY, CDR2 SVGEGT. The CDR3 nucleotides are TGTGCCAGCAGTTACTCCCTCTCGACAGGCGGGTTCAATCAGCCCCAGCATTTT. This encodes CASSYSLSTGGFNQPQHF.

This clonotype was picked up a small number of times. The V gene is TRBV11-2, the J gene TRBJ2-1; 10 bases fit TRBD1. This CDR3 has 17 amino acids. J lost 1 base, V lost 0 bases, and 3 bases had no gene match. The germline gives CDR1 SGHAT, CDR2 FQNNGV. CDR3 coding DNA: TGTGCCAGCAGCTTAGATCGGGGACAGGGGTCCTACAATGAGCAGTTCTTC. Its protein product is CASSLDRGQGSYNEQFF.

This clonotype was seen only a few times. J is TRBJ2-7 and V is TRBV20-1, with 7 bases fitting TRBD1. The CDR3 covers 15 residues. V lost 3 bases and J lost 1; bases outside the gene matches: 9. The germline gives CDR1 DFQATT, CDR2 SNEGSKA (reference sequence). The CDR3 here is CSASGEGTESYEQYF. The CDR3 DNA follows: TGCAGTGCTAGCGGGGAAGGGACAGAGTCCTACGAGCAGTACTTC.